Following are 8 T cell receptor beta chains from one sample sequenced in a study of chemoradiotherapy in HPV16-positive cancers. Some clones are missing from TCRdb's copy, which holds only in-frame ones; the method was immunoSEQ multiplex PCR. The table records more than 200 clones, more than 95% of them present only once. The material sequenced was tumor tissue, taken from a patient who underwent chemoradiotherapy. Receptor source: a human donor with HPV-associated anogenital cancer.

The chain carries TRBV18 and TRBJ1-1, with D unresolved. The CDR3 runs to 15 residues. Germline assignment: CDR1 KGHSH and CDR2 LQKENI. V was shortened by 0 bases and J by 1 base, with 9 bases between the two germline ends. The CDR3 reads CASSPPSPANTEAFF. CDR3 DNA sequence: TGTGCCAGCTCACCACCCTCGCCGGCGAACACTGAAGCTTTCTTT.

V gene TRBV19 combines with J gene TRBJ1-6; possibly TRBD1 for D (6 bases). The CDR3 contains 14 residues. The germline V and J ends were trimmed by 3 bases and 6 bases, with 9 bases remaining between them. The germline CDR1 and CDR2 sequences are LNHDA and SQIVND (reference sequence). CDR3 in amino acids: CASSIGGLNSPLHF. Written as DNA, the CDR3 is TGTGCCAGTAGTATCGGGGGGCTTAATTCACCCCTCCACTTT.

The V and J genes are TRBV7-9 and TRBJ1-2; no firm D call. CDR3 length equals 13 residues. Trimming removed 1 base at V and 6 bases at J, with 9 bases between. Germline loops: CDR1 SEHNR, CDR2 FQNEAQ (reference sequence). The CDR3 nucleotides are TGTGCCAGCAGCTTAGTAGGATCCCATGGCTACACCTTC. Its translation is CASSLVGSHGYTF.

This chain connects TRBV2 to TRBJ1-5, with unresolved D. The V and J ends lost 6 bases and 9 bases respectively, with 15 bases between them. Germline V lookup: CDR1 SNHLY, CDR2 FYNNEI. CDR3 length: 13 amino acids. Here the CDR3 reads CASRDSIRGPQHF. The CDR3 DNA follows: TGTGCCAGCAGGGACTCAATCCGGGGGCCCCAGCATTTT.

Written as DNA, the CDR3 is TGTGCCAGCAGTTCCGACTATAATTCACCCCTCCACTTT. Encoded protein: CASSSDYNSPLHF. The gene calls are TRBV5-4 and TRBJ1-6, with D hard to call. The CDR3 totals 13 residues. Germline V gene data show CDR1 as SGHNT and CDR2 as YYREEE (reference sequence). Trimming took off 5 bases at V and 3 bases at J, with 6 bases between the two ends.

The CDR3 sequence is CASSIGGQGQNEQFF. DNA for the CDR3: TGTGCCAGTAGTATCGGCGGACAGGGGCAGAATGAGCAGTTCTTC. The chain uses TRBV19 and TRBJ2-1; 9 positions match TRBD1. From germline, CDR1 is LNHDA and CDR2 SQIVND (reference sequence). This CDR3 is built from 15 residues. V dropped 3 bases and J dropped 7; count of bases not matched to a gene: 7.

V gene TRBV18 combines with J gene TRBJ2-5; 9 bases match TRBD2. The CDR3 is made up of 16 amino acids. Germline CDR1 KGHSH, CDR2 LQKENI. Losses at the gene ends were 0 bases for V and 5 bases for J; bases not matched to a gene: 7. As DNA, the CDR3 is TGTGCCAGCTCACCACCGGGCGGGAGGGCCTTGGAGACCCAGTACTTC. Translation gives CASSPPGGRALETQYF.

The chain couples TRBV4-1 to TRBJ2-5, with D maybe TRBD1 (5 bases). Between the trimmed V and J ends, which lost 0 bases and 0 bases, there was a span of 14 bases. Germline V gives CDR1 MGHRA, CDR2 YSYEKL. The CDR3 covers 17 residues. This CDR3 is CASSQDYFSGHQETQYF. CDR3 bases: TGCGCCAGCAGCCAAGATTATTTTTCAGGGCACCAAGAGACCCAGTACTTC.